The 2 T cell receptor beta chains reported below all come from one sample, sequenced in a study of T-cell memory formation after mild COVID-19. TCRdb passed the 5' RACE reads through MiXCR, listing each CDR3 protein once. The sample consists of 200,000 to 300,000 distinct CDR3 sequences, over 15% of them appearing once. The material sequenced was PBMCs or a T cell subset sorted from them (not recorded which). The receptor source for this set is a man aged 18 to 29 who had mild COVID-19 (a few samples of this study predate the infection). Cell type and time point are not known.

The chain is built from TRBV7-9 and TRBJ1-1; possibly TRBD1 for D (6 bases). The CDR3 spans 14 residues. Trimming removed 2 bases from V and 4 bases from J, with 11 bases in between. Germline V CDR1 and CDR2: SEHNR, FQNEAQ (reference sequence). CDR3 DNA sequence: TGTGCCAGCAGCTTAAAGGGGGAGACCACTGAAGCTTTCTTT. Protein product: CASSLKGETTEAFF.

J is TRBJ2-1 and V is TRBV7-9; perhaps D is TRBD1 or TRBD2 (5 bases each). Looked up from germline, CDR1 is SEHNR and CDR2 is FQNEAQ (reference sequence). V lost 1 base to trimming and J lost 8 bases, with 9 bases between them. The length of the CDR3 is 13 residues. This CDR3 reads CASSLGRDHEQFF. In DNA, the CDR3 is TGTGCCAGCAGCTTAGGCAGGGACCATGAGCAGTTCTTC. Full variable domain (remainder filled in from reference TRBV7-9 and TRBJ2-1): DTGVSQNPRHKITKRGQNVTFRCDPISEHNRLYWYRQTLGQGPEFLTYFQNEAQLEKSRLLSDRFSAERPKGSFSTLEIQRTEQGDSAMYLCASSLGRDHEQFFGPGTRLTVL.